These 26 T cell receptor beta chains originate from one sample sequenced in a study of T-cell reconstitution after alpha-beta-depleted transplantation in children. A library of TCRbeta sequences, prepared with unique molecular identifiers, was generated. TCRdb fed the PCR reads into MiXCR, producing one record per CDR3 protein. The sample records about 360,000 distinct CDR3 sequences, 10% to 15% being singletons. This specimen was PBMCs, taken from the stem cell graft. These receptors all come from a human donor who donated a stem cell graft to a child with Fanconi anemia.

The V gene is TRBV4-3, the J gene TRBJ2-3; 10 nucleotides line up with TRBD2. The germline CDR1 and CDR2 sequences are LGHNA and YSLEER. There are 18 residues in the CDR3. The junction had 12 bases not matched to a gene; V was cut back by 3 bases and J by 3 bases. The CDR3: CASSQFGPLAGETDTQYF. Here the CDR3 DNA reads TGCGCCAGCAGCCAGTTTGGCCCTCTAGCGGGGGAGACAGATACGCAGTATTTT.

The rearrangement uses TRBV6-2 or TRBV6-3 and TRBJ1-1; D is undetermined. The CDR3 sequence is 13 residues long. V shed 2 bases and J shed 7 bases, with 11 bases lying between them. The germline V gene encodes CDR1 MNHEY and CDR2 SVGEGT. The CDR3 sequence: CASSYVGLGEAFF. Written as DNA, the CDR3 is TGTGCCAGCAGTTACGTGGGGTTGGGTGAAGCTTTCTTT.

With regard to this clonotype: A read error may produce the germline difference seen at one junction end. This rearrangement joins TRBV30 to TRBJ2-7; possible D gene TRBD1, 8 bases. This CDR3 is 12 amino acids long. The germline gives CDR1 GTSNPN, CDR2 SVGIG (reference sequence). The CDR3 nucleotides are TGTGCCTGGAGTGTGGGGAGGGACAGGCTGACCTTC. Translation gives CAWSVGRDRLTF.

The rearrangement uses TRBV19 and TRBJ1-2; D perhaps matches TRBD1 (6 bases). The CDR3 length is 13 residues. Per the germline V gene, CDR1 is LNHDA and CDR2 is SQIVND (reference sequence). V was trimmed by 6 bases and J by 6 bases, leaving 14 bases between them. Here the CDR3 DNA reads TGTGCCAGTAGAAGGACAGACCGTGATGGCTACACCTTC. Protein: CASRRTDRDGYTF.

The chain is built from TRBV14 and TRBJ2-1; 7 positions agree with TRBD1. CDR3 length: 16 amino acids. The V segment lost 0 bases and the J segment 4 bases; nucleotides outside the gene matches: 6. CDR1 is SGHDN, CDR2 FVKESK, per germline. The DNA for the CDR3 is TGTGCCAGCAGCCAAGAATCAACAGGGGTATACAATGAGCAGTTCTTC. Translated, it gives CASSQESTGVYNEQFF.

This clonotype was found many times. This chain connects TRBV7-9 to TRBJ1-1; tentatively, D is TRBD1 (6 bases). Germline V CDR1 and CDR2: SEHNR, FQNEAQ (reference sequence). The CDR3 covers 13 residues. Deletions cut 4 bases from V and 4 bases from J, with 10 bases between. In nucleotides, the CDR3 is TGTGCCAGCAGCTCACAGGGTTCCACTGAAGCTTTCTTT. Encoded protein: CASSSQGSTEAFF.

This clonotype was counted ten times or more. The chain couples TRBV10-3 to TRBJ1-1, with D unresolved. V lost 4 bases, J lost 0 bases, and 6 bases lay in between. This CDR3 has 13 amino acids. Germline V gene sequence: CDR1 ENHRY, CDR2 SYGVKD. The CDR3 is CAISGTMNTEAFF. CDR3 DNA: TGTGCCATCAGTGGAACCATGAACACTGAAGCTTTCTTT.

The CDR3 loop is CASSLFRTGGQPQHF. The CDR3 nucleotides read TGTGCCAGCAGTTTGTTCCGGACAGGGGGTCAGCCCCAGCATTTT. V is TRBV12-3 or TRBV12-4 and J is TRBJ1-5; 10 nucleotides match TRBD1. The CDR3 is 15 residues long. V lost 3 bases to trimming and J lost 6 bases; unmatched junction nucleotides: 5.

The chain's CDR3 is CASSLLGTGNSPLHF. In DNA, the CDR3 is TGTGCCAGCAGCTTATTGGGGACAGGGAATTCACCCCTCCACTTT. V usage is TRBV7-9 and J usage is TRBJ1-6, with 9 bases lining up with TRBD1. The CDR3 runs 15 residues. Germline V gene lookup returns CDR1 SEHNR and CDR2 FQNEAQ (reference sequence). V dropped 2 bases and J dropped 7; count of bases not matched to a gene: 3.

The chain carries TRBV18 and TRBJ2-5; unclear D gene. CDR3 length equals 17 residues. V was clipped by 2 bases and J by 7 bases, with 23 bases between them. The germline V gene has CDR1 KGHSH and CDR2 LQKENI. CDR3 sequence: CASSPFPSSSTKATQYF. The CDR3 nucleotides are TGTGCCAGCTCACCATTCCCCTCATCCTCTACGAAGGCGACCCAGTACTTC.

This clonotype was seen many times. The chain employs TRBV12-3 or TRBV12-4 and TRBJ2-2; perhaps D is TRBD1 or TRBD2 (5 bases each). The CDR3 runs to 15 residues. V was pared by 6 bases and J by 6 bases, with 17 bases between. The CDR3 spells CASSWDAANAGELFF. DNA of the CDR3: TGTGCCAGCAGCTGGGACGCCGCAAACGCCGGGGAGCTGTTTTTT.

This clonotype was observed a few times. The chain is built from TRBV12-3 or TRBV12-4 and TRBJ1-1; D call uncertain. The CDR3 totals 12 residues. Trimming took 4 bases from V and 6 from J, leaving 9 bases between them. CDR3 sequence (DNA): TGTGCCAGCAGTTCCGAGGTGGCTGAAGCTTTCTTT. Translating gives CASSSEVAEAFF.

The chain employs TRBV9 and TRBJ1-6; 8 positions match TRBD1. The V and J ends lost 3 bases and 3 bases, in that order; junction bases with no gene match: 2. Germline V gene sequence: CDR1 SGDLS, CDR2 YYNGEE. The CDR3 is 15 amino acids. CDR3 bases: TGTGCCAGCAGCGAAGGACAGGGCTATAATTCACCCCTCCACTTT. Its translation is CASSEGQGYNSPLHF. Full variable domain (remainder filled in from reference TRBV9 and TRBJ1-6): DSGVTQTPKHLITATGQRVTLRCSPRSGDLSVYWYQQSLDQGLQFLIQYYNGEERAKGNILERFSAQQFPDLHSELNLSSLELGDSALYFCASSEGQGYNSPLHFGNGTRLTVT.

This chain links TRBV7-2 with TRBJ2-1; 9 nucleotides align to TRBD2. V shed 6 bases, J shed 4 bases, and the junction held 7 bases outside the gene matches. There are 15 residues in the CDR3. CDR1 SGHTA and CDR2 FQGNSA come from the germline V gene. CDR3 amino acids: CASRGSRGGYNEQFF. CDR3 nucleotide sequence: TGTGCCAGCAGGGGGTCGCGGGGGGGGTACAATGAGCAGTTCTTC.

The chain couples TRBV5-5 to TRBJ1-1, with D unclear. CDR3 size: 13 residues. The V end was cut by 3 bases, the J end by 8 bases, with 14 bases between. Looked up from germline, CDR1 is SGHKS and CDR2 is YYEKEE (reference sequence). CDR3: CASSSAAAAEAFF. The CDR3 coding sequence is TGTGCCAGCAGCTCTGCGGCGGCAGCCGAAGCTTTCTTT.

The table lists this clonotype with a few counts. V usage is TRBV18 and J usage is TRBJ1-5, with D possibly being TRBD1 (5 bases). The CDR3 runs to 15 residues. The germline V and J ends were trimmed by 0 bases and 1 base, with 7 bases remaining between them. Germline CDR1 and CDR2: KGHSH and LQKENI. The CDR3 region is CASSPPPGSNQPQHF. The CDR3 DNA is TGTGCCAGCTCACCACCCCCAGGGAGCAATCAGCCCCAGCATTTT.

This CDR3 is CASTRGGGEGEQFF. The CDR3, as DNA: TGTGCCAGCACCCGGGGAGGCGGGGAAGGTGAGCAGTTCTTC. The chain links TRBV5-6 to TRBJ2-1; possible D gene TRBD2, 6 bases. The CDR3 totals 14 residues. V gave up 6 bases and J gave up 9 bases, with 19 bases separating them. Germline CDR1 and CDR2: SGHDT and YYEEEE.

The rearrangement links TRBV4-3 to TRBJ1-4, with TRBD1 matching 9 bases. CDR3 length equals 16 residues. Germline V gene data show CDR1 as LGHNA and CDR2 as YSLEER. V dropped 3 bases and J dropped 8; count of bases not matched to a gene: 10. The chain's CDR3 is CASSHRDRDSREKLFF. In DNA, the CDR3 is TGCGCCAGCAGCCACCGGGACAGGGATTCAAGAGAAAAACTGTTTTTT.

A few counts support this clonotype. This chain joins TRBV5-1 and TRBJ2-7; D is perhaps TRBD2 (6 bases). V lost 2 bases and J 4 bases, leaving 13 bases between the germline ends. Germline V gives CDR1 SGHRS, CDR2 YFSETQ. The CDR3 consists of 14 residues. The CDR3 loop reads CASSFGGISYEQYF. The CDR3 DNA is TGCGCCAGCAGCTTTGGGGGGATATCTTACGAGCAGTACTTC.

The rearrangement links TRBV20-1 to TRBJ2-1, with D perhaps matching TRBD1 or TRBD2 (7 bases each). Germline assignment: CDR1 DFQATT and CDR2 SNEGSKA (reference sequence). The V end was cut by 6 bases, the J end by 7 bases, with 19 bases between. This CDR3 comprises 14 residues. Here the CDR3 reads CSAHLQGGMNEQFF. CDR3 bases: TGCAGTGCCCACCTTCAGGGGGGGATGAATGAGCAGTTCTTC.

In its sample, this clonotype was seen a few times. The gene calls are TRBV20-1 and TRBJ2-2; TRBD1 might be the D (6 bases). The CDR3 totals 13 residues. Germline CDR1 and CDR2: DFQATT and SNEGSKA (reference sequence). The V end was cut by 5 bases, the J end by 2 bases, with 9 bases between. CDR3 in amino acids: CSAAGTNTGELFF. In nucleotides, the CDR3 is TGCAGTGCTGCCGGGACAAACACCGGGGAGCTGTTTTTT.

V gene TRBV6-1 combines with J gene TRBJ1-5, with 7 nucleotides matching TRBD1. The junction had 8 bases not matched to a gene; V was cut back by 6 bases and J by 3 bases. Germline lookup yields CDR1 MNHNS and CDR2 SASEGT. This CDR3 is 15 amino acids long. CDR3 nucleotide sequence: TGTGCCAGCAGCTCAGACAGGGAACTCAATCAGCCCCAGCATTTT. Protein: CASSSDRELNQPQHF.

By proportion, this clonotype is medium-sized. The CDR3 nucleotides are TGCGCCAGCAGCTCGGATTTCGGAAACACCATATATTTT. This codes for CASSSDFGNTIYF. The genes are TRBV5-1 and TRBJ1-3; D gene uncertain. Germline CDR1 is SGHRS and CDR2 is YFSETQ. V lost 3 bases and J lost 4, with 8 bases in between. The CDR3 has 13 residues.

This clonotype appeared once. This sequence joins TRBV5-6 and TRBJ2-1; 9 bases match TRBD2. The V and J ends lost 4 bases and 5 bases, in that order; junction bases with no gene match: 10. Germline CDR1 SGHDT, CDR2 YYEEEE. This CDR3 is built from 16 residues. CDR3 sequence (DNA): TGTGCCAGCAGCGCCCTAGCGGGGCCCTGGGACAATGAGCAGTTCTTC. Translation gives CASSALAGPWDNEQFF.

CDR3 coding DNA: TGCAGTGCTAACGACCGACAGGGTAAAGCTTTCTTT. Translation: CSANDRQGKAFF. The V gene is TRBV20-1, the J gene TRBJ1-1, with 7 bases lining up with TRBD1. CDR3 length equals 12 residues. CDR1 is DFQATT, CDR2 SNEGSKA, per germline (reference sequence). After removal of 4 bases from V and 9 bases from J, the junction contained 8 bases not matched to a gene.

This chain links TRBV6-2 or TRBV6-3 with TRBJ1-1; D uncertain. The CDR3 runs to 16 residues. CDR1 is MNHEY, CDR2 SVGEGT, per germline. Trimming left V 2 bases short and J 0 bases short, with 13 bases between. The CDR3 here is CASSYPDGFMNTEAFF. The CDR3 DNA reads TGTGCCAGCAGTTACCCTGACGGATTTATGAACACTGAAGCTTTCTTT.